What follows describes a single T cell receptor beta chain. Germline CDR1 is SGHTA and CDR2 is FQGTGA. V was pared by 2 bases and J by 7 bases, with 20 bases between. The CDR3 length is 16 residues. The data stem from a study of cytomegalovirus exposure and HLA in healthy donors. Libraries were prepared by immunoSEQ multiplex PCR; TCRdb keeps only in-frame clonotypes and omits some of them. The sample lists about 140,000 clones, 84% occurring once. This TCR derives from a woman in her twenties or thirties in good health and CMV-seronegative. The chain combines TRBV7-3 with TRBJ1-2, with D possibly matching TRBD1 (5 bases). Sequenced: PBMCs. This chain's CDR3 is CASSLGPQGVGAGYTF. The CDR3 DNA sequence: TGTGCCAGCAGCTTAGGCCCCCAGGGTGTTGGAGCTGGCTACACCTTC. The whole variable domain, filled in from reference TRBV7-3 and TRBJ1-2, reads GAGVSQTPSNKVTEKGKYVELRCDPISGHTALYWYRQSLGQGPEFLIYFQGTGAADDSGLPNDRFFAVRPEGSVSTLKIQRTERGDSAVYLCASSLGPQGVGAGYTFGSGTRLTVV.